This T cell receptor beta chain appears in the sequencing data of a study of Ad26.COV2.S vaccination and SARS-CoV-2 variants. Overall study: Once or twice, 56 days apart, Ad26.COV2.S was delivered intramuscularly.

For this clone: Its antigen is unidentified.

TCRdb keeps only in-frame clones here, not all; method: immunoSEQ multiplex PCR. The data show 350,000 to 500,000 clones, 80% to 95% seen once. Whole-study findings and limits: In vaccinated individuals, spike-specific CD8+ and CD4+ T cell responses reportedly displayed substantial breadth. Measurement of non-spike TCR breadth gave similar results in vaccine and placebo recipients.

V was pared by 4 bases and J by 4 bases, with 1 base of the junction left unmatched. This CDR3 is 14 amino acids long. The V gene's germline CDR1 is MRHNA and CDR2 SNTAGT. Treatment indicated: some 19 received Ad26.COV2.S at low or high dose, single or two shots; several received placebo; per-sample allocation not given. At day 63 after the first vaccine or placebo injection, samples were drawn. This sequence was found in a person between 18 and 60 years old who received the Ad26.COV2.S COVID-19 vaccine or a placebo. The chain uses TRBV6-4 and TRBJ2-2; 9 positions agree with TRBD2. Source: peripheral blood, taken in a trial of Ad26.COV2.S vaccine versus placebo. CDR3 sequence reads: CASSGGLATGELFF. CDR3 bases: TGTGCCAGCAGTGGGGGACTAGCCACCGGGGAGCTGTTTTTT.